This TCR beta chain is from a study of T cell repertoires in cytomegalovirus infection (dated by TCRdb to the late 2010s). Background on the whole study: Alongside well-studied HLA-B-restricted epitopes, the peptide stimulations were aimed at recently identified HLA-C-restricted CMV epitopes, whose presentation resists viral immunomodulation. Because public TCR beta signatures pointed to carriage of CMV infection together with the matching HLA type, the HLA type of each donor mattered for the analysis. Points the paper makes about the study in general: The ex vivo response was dominated by HLA-C-restricted CMV-specific TCR beta clonotypes, which also provided the single most frequent clonotype in two of eight donors. In both this cohort and an independent roughly 350-donor cohort, the cumulative frequency of public TCR beta family members distinguished carriers of CMV infection plus the relevant HLA type.

The germline V gene provides CDR1 SNHLY and CDR2 FYNNEI. There are 13 amino acids in the CDR3, from cysteine to phenylalanine inclusive. The DNA shown is the 39-base CDR3, in frame from base 1. Germline trimming amounts to 6 bases on V and 3 bases on J, with 4 as the count of junction bases outside the gene matches. The sequencer listed for this sample is Illumina HiSeq 1500. TCRdb ran its own pipeline on the public reads, namely fastp trimming at Q25 and MiXCR clone calling, and kept in-frame beta chains. Duplicate CDR3 protein sequences are folded into a single record with the most common DNA and genes. The sample table holds 300,000 to 400,000 distinct CDR3 sequences, of which just under 30% were seen once. The ten most abundant clones make up around 20% of the sample. In the paper's terms, the treatment or condition label means: in vitro stimulation with specific CMV peptide epitopes to enrich CMV-specific T cells.

Turning to this clonotype: Its antigen is currently not known. Qualities for individual bases were not recorded, and no much larger clone is one base off.

This chain is built from TRBV2 and TRBJ1-1; TRBD1 agrees with 7 junctional bases. This sequence was found in a human donor in good health (CMV status not recorded). Some clones in this sample may be carry-over from other donors' samples. Sequenced here: cultured PBMCs, sampled from culture after CMV antigen stimulation. The CDR3 loop reads CASRIDRDTEAFF. The DNA sequence reads TGTGCCAGCAGGATAGACAGGGACACTGAAGCTTTCTTT.